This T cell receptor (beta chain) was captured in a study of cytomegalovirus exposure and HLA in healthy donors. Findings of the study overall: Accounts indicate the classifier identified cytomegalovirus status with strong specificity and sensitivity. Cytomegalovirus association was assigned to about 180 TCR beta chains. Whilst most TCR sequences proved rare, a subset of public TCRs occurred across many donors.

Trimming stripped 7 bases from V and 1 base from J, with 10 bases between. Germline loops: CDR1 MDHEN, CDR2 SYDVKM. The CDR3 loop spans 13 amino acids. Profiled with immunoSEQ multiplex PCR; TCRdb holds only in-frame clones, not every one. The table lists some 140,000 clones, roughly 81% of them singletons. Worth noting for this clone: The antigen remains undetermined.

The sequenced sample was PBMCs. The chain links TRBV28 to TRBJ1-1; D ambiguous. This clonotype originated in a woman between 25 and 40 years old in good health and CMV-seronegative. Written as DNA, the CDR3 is TGTGCCAGCAATGCGGGAAAGAACACTGAAGCTTTCTTT. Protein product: CASNAGKNTEAFF.